The 7 T cell receptor beta chains given below trace back to one sample, sequenced in a study of T cell repertoires in cytomegalovirus infection. One entry per CDR3 protein, called by TCRdb with MiXCR from the reads. The table has under 300,000 distinct CDR3 sequences, about 20% seen once. Their antigens are not known. Sample: cultured PBMCs, taken from culture after CMV antigen stimulation. The receptors here all came from a human donor in good health (CMV status not recorded). Some clones in this sample may be carry-over from other donors' samples.

There are a few counts of this clonotype. The chain employs TRBV5-1 and TRBJ2-5, with a weak D call TRBD2 (5 bases). This CDR3 region has 14 residues. Per the germline V gene, CDR1 is SGHRS and CDR2 is YFSETQ. Trimming cost V 4 bases and J 5 bases, with 15 bases left between them. The CDR3 sequence: CASSITGPGETQYF. The CDR3 nucleotides read TGCGCCAGCAGCATAACCGGGCCGGGGGAGACCCAGTACTTC. The full variable domain, its missing parts supplied by reference TRBV5-1 and TRBJ2-5, is KAGVTQTPRYLIKTRGQQVTLSCSPISGHRSVSWYQQTPGQGLQFLFEYFSETQRNKGNFPGRFSGRQFSNSRSEMNVSTLELGDSALYLCASSITGPGETQYFGPGTRLLVL.

In its sample, this clonotype was seen a few times. The V and J genes are TRBV20-1 and TRBJ2-5; 8 bases line up with TRBD2. The ends lost 4 bases at V and 4 bases at J; junction bases unmatched: 8. CDR3 length equals 14 residues. Looked up from germline, CDR1 is DFQATT and CDR2 is SNEGSKA (reference sequence). CDR3 sequence: CSAIGAGVLETQYF. CDR3 bases: TGCAGTGCTATCGGAGCGGGGGTTCTAGAGACCCAGTACTTC.

The chain carries TRBV19 and TRBJ2-1; 13 positions match TRBD2. Trimming removed 5 bases from V and 2 bases from J; junction bases left unmatched: 3. This CDR3 is built from 16 residues. The V gene's germline CDR1 is LNHDA and CDR2 SQIVND (reference sequence). CDR3 region: CASSATSGGAYNEQFF. CDR3 nucleotides: TGTGCCAGTAGTGCCACTAGCGGGGGGGCCTACAATGAGCAGTTCTTC.

The rearrangement uses TRBV20-1 and TRBJ2-5, with D possibly being TRBD1 or TRBD2 (5 bases each). V lost 3 bases and J 2 bases, leaving 19 bases between the germline ends. The CDR3 contains 16 residues. Germline V gene data show CDR1 as DFQATT and CDR2 as SNEGSKA (reference sequence). The CDR3 protein is CSASVHSGRTQETQYF. The CDR3 DNA is TGCAGTGCTAGTGTACACTCGGGACGAACACAAGAGACCCAGTACTTC.

In this sample, this clonotype turned up once. V and J are TRBV6-5 and TRBJ2-1, with 8 bases fitting TRBD2. The CDR3 is 16 amino acids. Trimming took 4 bases from V and 0 from J; bases not matched to a gene: 5. CDR1 is MNHEY and CDR2 is SVGAGI in the germline V gene. CDR3 residues: CASSSIAGSSYNEQFF. The DNA for the CDR3 is TGTGCCAGCAGTTCTATAGCGGGAAGCTCCTACAATGAGCAGTTCTTC.

The V call is TRBV6-6, the J call TRBJ1-2; unclear D gene. The V gene's germline CDR1 is MNHNY and CDR2 SVGAGI (reference sequence). Trimming cost V 3 bases and J 2 bases, with 7 bases left between them. CDR3 length equals 13 residues. CDR3: CASSYNLNYGYTF. The CDR3, as DNA: TGTGCCAGCAGTTATAACCTAAACTATGGCTACACCTTC.

The chain has TRBV5-4 and TRBJ1-1; D is uncertain. Trimming took off 4 bases at V and 1 base at J, with 11 bases between the two ends. CDR1 is SGHNT, CDR2 YYREEE, per germline (reference sequence). The CDR3 is made up of 14 amino acids. CDR3 loop: CASSASPGNTEAFF. The CDR3 coding sequence is TGTGCCAGCAGCGCCAGTCCGGGGAACACTGAAGCTTTCTTT.